Listed below are T cell receptor beta chains from one sample, sequenced in a study of blood T cell repertoires in COVID-19. Repertoires were generated with immunoSEQ multiplex PCR, while TCRdb's copy carries only in-frame clones and drops some. Of about 220,000 clones in the sample, 85% were seen once. Specimen: peripheral blood. The receptors derive from a man aged 45-60 years who had recovered from COVID-19. Each CDR3 is given with its conserved first and last residue. A D gene is named only where the DNA matches it firmly. The size entry is marked missing in some rows and otherwise reads once, few, many or a size class.

size | J | V | D | length | CDR3 | DNA
few | TRBJ1-1 | TRBV27 | . | 16 | CASSFNRGAVNTEAFF | TGTGCCAGCAGCTTTAATCGTGGGGCAGTGAACACTGAAGCTTTCTTT
. | TRBJ2-1 | TRBV18 | TRBD1 | 14 | CASHYDRGNNEQFF | TGTGCCAGCCATTATGACAGGGGGAACAATGAGCAGTTCTTC
. | TRBJ1-4 | TRBV28 | TRBD1 | 15 | CASSFGTATNEKLFF | TGTGCCAGCAGTTTCGGGACAGCAACTAATGAAAAACTGTTTTTT
. | TRBJ1-2 | TRBV28 | . | 17 | CASSFSALRDWTYGYTF | TGTGCCAGCAGTTTCTCGGCCCTCCGGGACTGGACCTATGGCTACACCTTC
. | TRBJ2-7 | TRBV11-2 | . | 14 | CASSVGRGAYEQYF | TGTGCCAGCAGCGTGGGCAGGGGAGCCTACGAGCAGTACTTC
. | TRBJ2-2 | TRBV9 | TRBD2 | 16 | CASSPTSGTNTGELFF | TGTGCCAGCAGCCCCACTAGCGGGACGAACACCGGGGAGCTGTTTTTT
. | TRBJ1-1 | TRBV18 | . | 13 | CASSLGRNTEAFF | TGTGCCAGTTCCCTTGGGCGGAACACTGAAGCTTTCTTT
. | TRBJ2-7 | TRBV5-5 | TRBD1 | 14 | CASSSWTGYYEQYF | TGTGCCAGCAGCTCCTGGACAGGGTATTACGAGCAGTACTTC
. | TRBJ2-2 | TRBV15 | TRBD2 | 17 | CATSRELAGGPVGELFF | TGTGCCACCAGCAGGGAACTAGCGGGAGGGCCGGTCGGGGAGCTGTTTTTT
. | TRBJ1-1 | TRBV3-1/TRBV3-2 | TRBD1 | 15 | CASSRPDRGWTEAFF | TGTGCCAGCAGCCGCCCCGACAGGGGTTGGACTGAAGCTTTCTTT
. | TRBJ1-1 | TRBV2 | . | 15 | CASSGQGRVSTEAFF | TGTGCCAGCAGTGGACAAGGCAGGGTAAGCACTGAAGCTTTCTTT
. | TRBJ2-7 | TRBV27 | . | 15 | CASARGVPFPYEQYF | TGTGCCAGTGCCAGGGGGGTGCCTTTTCCCTACGAGCAGTACTTC
. | TRBJ2-7 | TRBV7-2 | TRBD2 | 19 | CASSLYRTSGRAGYAEQYF | TGTGCCAGCAGCTTATATAGGACTAGCGGGAGGGCCGGGTATGCCGAGCAGTACTTC
. | TRBJ2-7 | TRBV19 | TRBD1 | 15 | CASSSPGQGKYEQYF | TGTGCCAGTAGTAGTCCGGGACAGGGAAAGTACGAGCAGTACTTC
once | TRBJ2-3 | TRBV4-1 | TRBD2 | 15 | CATKGSTSGRDTQYF | TGCGCCACCAAGGGATCGACTAGCGGGAGAGATACGCAGTATTTT
. | TRBJ1-5 | TRBV29-1 | TRBD1 | 14 | CSVLLQGPNQPQHF | TGCAGCGTATTATTACAGGGGCCCAATCAGCCCCAGCATTTT
once | TRBJ1-1 | TRBV7-2 | . | 16 | CASSLEVGRRVSEAFF | TGTGCCAGCAGCTTAGAGGTTGGGCGGAGGGTCTCTGAAGCTTTCTTT
many | TRBJ1-6 | TRBV5-1 | TRBD1 | 16 | CASSLGQGAGYSPLHF | TGCGCCAGCAGCTTGGGACAGGGGGCGGGGTATTCACCCCTCCACTTT
. | TRBJ2-7 | TRBV28 | TRBD2 | 17 | CASSIHRSSGSGYEQYF | TGTGCCAGCAGTATCCACCGGTCTAGCGGGAGTGGGTACGAGCAGTACTTC
. | TRBJ2-1 | TRBV5-4 | . | 15 | CASSKDSSNWNEQFF | TGTGCCAGCAGCAAGGACTCCTCAAATTGGAATGAGCAGTTCTTC
once | TRBJ2-7 | TRBV19 | TRBD2 | 14 | CASSITGTRPSLYF | TGTGCCAGTAGTATCACCGGGACTAGGCCTTCCCTGTACTTC
. | TRBJ2-3 | TRBV18 | . | 14 | CASSRRVVDDTQYF | TGTGCCAGCTCCCGGAGGGTGGTGGACGATACGCAGTATTTT
. | TRBJ1-2 | TRBV9 | . | 13 | CASSVDGDYGYTF | TGTGCCAGCAGCGTAGACGGGGACTATGGCTACACCTTC
. | TRBJ1-4 | TRBV5-6 | . | 15 | CASSLGHRNHEKLFF | TGTGCCAGCAGCTTGGGGCACAGGAATCATGAAAAACTGTTTTTT
. | TRBJ1-2 | TRBV11-2 | . | 14 | CASSMLRTTYGYTF | TGTGCCAGCAGCATGTTAAGGACTACCTATGGCTACACCTTC
few | TRBJ2-3 | TRBV4-1 | . | 13 | CASSQVGADTQYF | TGCGCCAGCAGCCAAGTAGGAGCAGATACGCAGTATTTT
. | TRBJ1-6 | TRBV28 | TRBD1 | 12 | CAAGTGPKPLHF | TGTGCCGCGGGGACAGGGCCTAAGCCCCTCCACTTT
. | TRBJ1-5 | TRBV4-1 | . | 17 | CASSQQFARVLGQPQHF | TGCGCCAGCAGCCAGCAGTTTGCCAGGGTCTTAGGTCAGCCCCAGCATTTT
. | TRBJ2-1 | TRBV28 | . | 14 | CASSLYASDNEQFF | TGTGCCAGCAGTTTATATGCCAGCGACAATGAGCAGTTCTTC
few | TRBJ2-5 | TRBV5-1 | . | 13 | CASTLTSRETQYF | TGCGCCAGCACCCTGACATCACGAGAGACCCAGTACTTC
. | TRBJ2-3 | TRBV15 | TRBD2 | 16 | CATSRGRTSGTDTQYF | TGTGCCACCAGCAGAGGACGGACTAGCGGCACAGATACGCAGTATTTT
. | TRBJ2-3 | TRBV19 | TRBD2 | 16 | CASSTVAGGRTDTQYF | TGTGCCAGTAGTACGGTAGCGGGAGGCCGCACAGATACGCAGTATTTT
. | TRBJ2-3 | TRBV9 | TRBD1 | 14 | CASSGMTGGDTQYF | TGTGCCAGCAGCGGGATGACAGGGGGAGACACGCAGTATTTT
. | TRBJ1-2 | TRBV6-5 | . | 12 | CASTEIFYGYTF | TGTGCCAGCACCGAGATATTCTATGGCTACACCTTC
. | TRBJ2-1 | TRBV6-1 | . | 17 | CASSASLTMSSYNEQFF | TGTGCCAGCAGTGCCTCCTTGACAATGAGCTCCTACAATGAGCAGTTCTTC
once | TRBJ2-1 | TRBV7-9 | TRBD2 | 16 | CASSLGLAGAYNEQFF | TGTGCCAGCAGCTTAGGGCTAGCGGGAGCGTACAATGAGCAGTTCTTC
. | TRBJ2-1 | TRBV5-1 | . | 14 | CASSLAGSYNEQFF | TGCGCCAGCAGCTTGGCGGGATCTTACAATGAGCAGTTCTTC
. | TRBJ2-7 | TRBV14 | . | 17 | CASSQGGFRGTSYEQYF | TGTGCCAGCAGCCAAGGGGGGTTTCGGGGGACGTCCTACGAGCAGTACTTC
. | TRBJ1-4 | TRBV6-6 | . | 14 | CASCYGGGKEKLFF | TGTGCCAGCTGCTACGGTGGTGGTAAAGAAAAACTGTTTTTT
. | TRBJ2-1 | TRBV27 | TRBD2 | 18 | CASSLSELAGGSYNEQFF | TGTGCCAGCAGTTTATCCGAACTAGCGGGAGGCTCCTACAATGAGCAGTTCTTC
. | TRBJ2-7 | TRBV6-5 | TRBD1 | 13 | CASQQGSSYEQYF | TGTGCCAGCCAACAGGGGTCCTCCTACGAGCAGTACTTC
. | TRBJ2-5 | TRBV5-1 | . | 19 | CASSLRARRGGQAQETQYF | TGCGCCAGCAGCTTGAGGGCCCGGAGGGGGGGCCAGGCCCAAGAGACCCAGTACTTC
. | TRBJ2-3 | TRBV29-1 | TRBD1 | 13 | CSGRQGAADTQYF | TGCAGCGGCCGACAGGGGGCTGCAGATACGCAGTATTTT
. | TRBJ2-5 | TRBV28 | TRBD2 | 16 | CASSFGLAGGGETQYF | TGTGCCAGCAGTTTCGGACTAGCGGGAGGAGGCGAGACCCAGTACTTC
. | TRBJ2-7 | TRBV6-5 | . | 14 | CASSYGRETYEQYF | TGTGCCAGCAGTTACGGAAGGGAGACCTACGAGCAGTACTTC
. | TRBJ1-5 | TRBV28 | TRBD1 | 16 | CASSPAGQAFDQPQHF | TGTGCCAGCAGTCCCGCCGGACAGGCGTTCGATCAGCCCCAGCATTTT
. | TRBJ2-1 | TRBV3-1/TRBV3-2 | . | 16 | CASSQDSGALYNEQFF | TGTGCCAGCAGCCAAGATTCAGGGGCGCTTTACAATGAGCAGTTCTTC
. | TRBJ2-5 | TRBV11-2 | TRBD2 | 14 | CASSAGTSQETQYF | TGTGCCAGCAGCGCCGGGACTAGTCAAGAGACCCAGTACTTC
. | TRBJ2-7 | TRBV11-1 | TRBD1 | 16 | CASSYLGQGRTYEQYF | TGTGCCAGCAGCTATCTGGGACAGGGAAGGACCTACGAGCAGTACTTC
. | TRBJ1-2 | TRBV6-6 | . | 20 | CASSPSSTPGAIFTRRGYTF | TGTGCCAGCAGTCCTTCTTCGACCCCAGGGGCGATTTTTACCCGTCGGGGCTACACCTTC
. | TRBJ1-3 | TRBV19 | TRBD1 | 15 | CASSTLDRAGNTIYF | TGTGCCAGTAGTACCCTGGACAGGGCAGGAAACACCATATATTTT
. | TRBJ1-1 | TRBV3-1/TRBV3-2 | . | 14 | CASSQLLPGTEAFF | TGTGCCAGCAGCCAACTGCTACCGGGCACTGAAGCTTTCTTT